The 30 T cell receptor beta chains given below trace back to one sample, sequenced in a study of Ad26.COV2.S vaccination and SARS-CoV-2 variants. The assay was immunoSEQ multiplex PCR, and TCRdb's table has in-frame clones only and misses some. The sample records about 350,000 clones, 85% to 90% being singletons. Treatment here: some 20 received Ad26.COV2.S at low or high dose, single or two shots; five or six received placebo; per-sample allocation not given. On day 63 after the first injection, vaccine and placebo recipients gave samples. The specimen comprised peripheral blood, sampled in a trial of Ad26.COV2.S vaccine versus placebo. These receptors came from a person aged 18-60 years who received the Ad26.COV2.S COVID-19 vaccine or a placebo.

The gene calls are TRBV19 and TRBJ1-2; D unresolved. The CDR3 length is 14 residues. The germline gives CDR1 LNHDA, CDR2 SQIVND (reference sequence). Trimming took 3 bases from V and 7 from J, leaving 15 bases between them. CDR3 in DNA: TGTGCCAGTAGTATTTCCGGGCTTTCTGGTGGCTACACCTTC. It yields the protein CASSISGLSGGYTF.

The chain is built from TRBV7-8 and TRBJ2-7; 8 bases align to TRBD1. Germline V lookup: CDR1 SGHVS, CDR2 FQNEAQ. The CDR3 has 14 residues. The V segment lost 0 bases and the J segment 6 bases; nucleotides outside the gene matches: 4. The CDR3 loop is CASSLAQGVSEQYF. Written as DNA, the CDR3 is TGTGCCAGCAGCTTAGCACAGGGGGTTAGCGAGCAGTACTTC.

The V and J genes are TRBV2 and TRBJ2-7; 7 bases align to TRBD1. The germline V gene encodes CDR1 SNHLY and CDR2 FYNNEI. V trimming: 11 bases; J trimming: 5 bases; junction bases outside the gene matches: 12. The CDR3 is made up of 13 amino acids. In DNA form, the CDR3 reads TGTGCCTTAATGACAGGGTTTGCGGACGAGCAGTACTTC. This translates into CALMTGFADEQYF.

V and J are TRBV10-3 and TRBJ2-2, with D perhaps matching TRBD1 or TRBD2 (5 bases each). V was pared by 6 bases and J by 4 bases, with 9 bases between. The germline V gene encodes CDR1 ENHRY and CDR2 SYGVKD. The CDR3 is made up of 13 amino acids. The CDR3 coding sequence is TGTGCCATCAGGCAGGGAGTCACCGGGGAGCTGTTTTTT. Translating it yields CAIRQGVTGELFF.

This clone has a handful of counts. The chain recombines TRBV3-1 (or the pseudogene TRBV3-2) with TRBJ1-6; a possible D gene is TRBD1 (6 bases). V lost 6 bases and J 7 bases, leaving 13 bases between the germline ends. This CDR3 comprises 14 residues. Per the germline V gene, CDR1 is LGHDT and CDR2 is YNNKEL (reference sequence). CDR3 sequence: CASRRQASNSPLHF. The CDR3 region has the DNA TGTGCCAGCAGACGACAGGCCTCCAATTCACCCCTCCACTTT.

The rearrangement joins TRBV28 to TRBJ2-1, with 7 bases aligning to TRBD2. After removal of 8 bases from V and 7 bases from J, the junction contained 11 bases not matched to a gene. CDR3 length: 14 amino acids. Germline V gene lookup returns CDR1 MDHEN and CDR2 SYDVKM. CDR3 sequence: CASVGTPGGNEQFF. CDR3 DNA sequence: TGTGCCAGCGTAGGGACTCCCGGGGGGAATGAGCAGTTCTTC.

This clone has more than one count but fewer than ten. This CDR3 is CASTLSKSYEQYF. The DNA for the CDR3 is TGTGCCAGCACCCTTTCAAAATCCTACGAGCAGTACTTC. The chain couples TRBV7-2 to TRBJ2-7, with unresolved D. V was cut by 7 bases and J by 1 base, with 11 bases left in between. CDR3 length: 13 amino acids. Looked up from germline, CDR1 is SGHTA and CDR2 is FQGNSA.

The chain links TRBV6-1 to TRBJ1-1; TRBD1 agrees at 12 bases. The CDR3 runs 18 residues. The germline gives CDR1 MNHNS, CDR2 SASEGT. Trimming cost V 5 bases and J 5 bases; bases outside gene matches: 15. The DNA of the CDR3 is TGTGCCAGCAGTAAAGGGGACAGGGGGCAATCTCAGTGGACTGAAGCTTTCTTT. As protein: CASSKGDRGQSQWTEAFF.

The chain carries TRBV28 and TRBJ2-5, with 9 bases identical to TRBD2. The length of the CDR3 is 13 residues. Trimming at V came to 8 bases and at J to 3 bases, leaving 4 bases not matched to a gene. CDR1 MDHEN and CDR2 SYDVKM come from the germline V gene. The CDR3 bases are TGTGCCAGCGCGACTAGCGGAGAAGAGACCCAGTACTTC. It codes for CASATSGEETQYF. The variable domain in full, completed from reference TRBV28 and TRBJ2-5, reads DVKVTQSSRYLVKRTGEKVFLECVQDMDHENMFWYRQDPGLGLRLIYFSYDVKMKEKGDIPEGYSVSREKKERFSLILESASTNQTSMYLCASATSGEETQYFGPGTRLLVL.

The V and J genes are TRBV27 and TRBJ1-5, with 12 positions matching TRBD1. Germline CDR1 is MNHEY and CDR2 is SMNVEV (reference sequence). CDR3 length: 15 residues. The trim removed 5 bases at V and 6 bases at J, leaving 5 bases unmatched. Here the CDR3 DNA reads TGTGCCAGCAGTCCCGGGACAGGGGGCCGTCAGCCCCAGCATTTT. It specifies CASSPGTGGRQPQHF.

The rearrangement joins TRBV2 to TRBJ2-7, with a tentative D call TRBD2 (6 bases). The ends were cut back, 3 bases at V and 7 bases at J, with 16 bases in the middle. CDR1 SNHLY and CDR2 FYNNEI come from the germline V gene. The CDR3 runs to 14 residues. The CDR3 coding sequence is TGTGCCAGCAGTGACGCTGTCGACAGCGGGGAGCAGTACTTC. This gives the protein CASSDAVDSGEQYF.

V gene TRBV2 combines with J gene TRBJ1-2; 8 bases are shared with TRBD1. The trim removed 7 bases at V and 2 bases at J, leaving 12 bases unmatched. There are 16 residues in the CDR3. Germline assignment: CDR1 SNHLY and CDR2 FYNNEI. CDR3 sequence: CASTKDRALGNYGYTF. The CDR3 DNA follows: TGTGCCAGCACTAAGGACAGGGCCCTCGGAAACTATGGCTACACCTTC.

The gene calls are TRBV28 and TRBJ1-2; D remains unclear. Germline V gene data show CDR1 as MDHEN and CDR2 as SYDVKM. Trimming shortened V by 2 bases and J by 3 bases, and 25 bases separated the two germline ends. The length of the CDR3 is 19 residues. CDR3 DNA: TGTGCCAGCAGTTTAGAGGTGGACGGCCTCAAGGTAATAGACTATGGCTACACCTTC. Translated, it gives CASSLEVDGLKVIDYGYTF.

The sample holds one count of this clone. The chain carries TRBV3-1 (or the pseudogene TRBV3-2) and TRBJ1-3; D is undetermined. CDR3 length: 16 residues. Germline V CDR1 and CDR2: LGHDT, YNNKEL (reference sequence). Between the trimmed V and J ends, which lost 4 bases and 0 bases, there was a span of 13 bases. The CDR3 protein is CASSPRDGSSGNTIYF. CDR3 sequence (DNA): TGTGCCAGCAGCCCGCGTGACGGCAGCTCTGGAAACACCATATATTTT.

In nucleotides, the CDR3 is TGTGCCAGCAGTTTACCCCGTATTAATACAGGTGAGAACACTGAAGCTTTCTTT. Its translation is CASSLPRINTGENTEAFF. The chain joins TRBV28 to TRBJ1-1; D is possibly TRBD1 (5 bases). This CDR3 region has 18 residues. The germline gives CDR1 MDHEN, CDR2 SYDVKM. The V gene lost 2 bases and the J gene lost 1 base, with 20 bases spanning the gap.

The chain combines TRBV29-1 with TRBJ2-4; maybe TRBD2 (7 bases). V was trimmed by 6 bases and J by 8 bases, leaving 14 bases between them. This CDR3 region has 12 residues. The germline gives CDR1 SQVTM, CDR2 ANQGSEA. The CDR3 DNA follows: TGCAGCGTCGACGAAGGGGGGGACATTCAGTACTTC. Translation gives CSVDEGGDIQYF.

The chain employs TRBV6-2 or TRBV6-3 and TRBJ2-7; TRBD2 is a possible D gene (6 bases). The V gene's germline CDR1 is MNHEY and CDR2 SVGEGT. With 3 bases removed from V and 5 bases from J, the gap between germline ends came to 14 bases. The CDR3 contains 14 residues. The CDR3 is CASSYSGPGDEQYF. The DNA of the CDR3 is TGTGCCAGCAGTTATTCAGGGCCGGGAGACGAGCAGTACTTC.

This clone has just a few counts. V usage is TRBV24-1 and J usage is TRBJ2-1; no clear D. Germline loops: CDR1 KGHDR, CDR2 SFDVKD. CDR3 length: 13 amino acids. Deletions cut 0 bases from V and 6 bases from J, with 5 bases between. As DNA, the CDR3 is TGTGCCACCAGTGATTTGAAGGCCAATGAGCAGTTCTTC. Protein product: CATSDLKANEQFF.

The chain links TRBV7-2 to TRBJ2-2, with TRBD1 as a possible D gene (5 bases). The germline CDR1 and CDR2 sequences are SGHTA and FQGNSA. V lost 5 bases to trimming and J lost 3 bases, with 16 bases between them. This CDR3 contains 16 residues. CDR3 in DNA: TGTGCCAGCAGCCACCAAATCAGGGCGGACACCGGGGAGCTGTTTTTT. As protein: CASSHQIRADTGELFF. The complete variable domain, with remaining parts taken from reference TRBV7-2 and TRBJ2-2, reads GAGVSQSPSNKVTEKGKDVELRCDPISGHTALYWYRQSLGQGLEFLIYFQGNSAPDKSGLPSDRFSAERTGGSVSTLTIQRTQQEDSAVYLCASSHQIRADTGELFFGEGSRLTVL.

In this sample, this clone turned up once. The rearrangement uses TRBV6-2 or TRBV6-3 and TRBJ1-5, with D possibly TRBD1 on 6 matching bases. CDR1 and CDR2 (germline): MNHEY, SVGEGT. V was shortened by 4 bases and J by 0 bases, with 16 bases between the two germline ends. CDR3 length equals 17 residues. CDR3 residues: CASSSDGGWYSNQPQHF. The CDR3 bases are TGTGCCAGCAGTTCAGACGGGGGCTGGTATAGCAATCAGCCCCAGCATTTT.

The CDR3 DNA reads as TGTGCCAGCAGCCCCCTTACCTCCCGGGATACGCAGTATTTT. Translating it yields CASSPLTSRDTQYF. The chain carries TRBV7-8 and TRBJ2-3; D is uncertain. The V and J ends lost 5 bases and 6 bases respectively, with 15 bases between them. CDR1 and CDR2 from the germline V gene are SGHVS and FQNEAQ. The CDR3 sequence is 14 residues long.

This chain links TRBV30 with TRBJ1-2; the D is unclear. V lost 1 base, J lost 4 bases, and 7 bases lay in between. This CDR3 has 12 residues. Per germline, CDR1 GTSNPN and CDR2 SVGIG (reference sequence). For the CDR3, the DNA is TGTGCCTGGAGTGCCCACGGCTATGGCTACACCTTC. It codes for CAWSAHGYGYTF.

V is TRBV29-1 and J is TRBJ1-4, with 9 bases identical to TRBD1. Germline V gene data show CDR1 as SQVTM and CDR2 as ANQGSEA. V was clipped by 7 bases and J by 8 bases; unmatched bases: 5. This CDR3 is 12 amino acids long. Here the CDR3 reads CSAGQGDEKLFF. CDR3 DNA: TGCAGCGCGGGACAGGGTGACGAAAAACTGTTTTTT.

V is TRBV15 and J is TRBJ2-1, with TRBD2 identical over 13 bases. V lost 6 bases, J lost 6 bases, and 5 bases stayed unmatched. This CDR3 is 15 amino acids long. Germline CDR1 LNHNV, CDR2 YYDKDF (reference sequence). CDR3 sequence (DNA): TGTGCCACCAGAGTGGGACTAGCGGGACCCAATGAGCAGTTCTTC. Its protein is CATRVGLAGPNEQFF.

The V and J genes are TRBV30 and TRBJ1-2; 7 nucleotides match TRBD1. The ends lost 1 base at V and 4 bases at J; junction bases unmatched: 9. CDR1 and CDR2 from the germline V gene are GTSNPN and SVGIG (reference sequence). CDR3 size: 15 residues. Here the CDR3 DNA reads TGTGCCTGGAGTGGCCGGGACAGAGAAGGCTATGGCTACACCTTC. As protein: CAWSGRDREGYGYTF.

The gene calls are TRBV18 and TRBJ2-5; D tentatively fits TRBD1 or TRBD2 (5 bases each). Trimming shortened V by 3 bases and J by 4 bases, and 18 bases separated the two germline ends. This CDR3 has 16 amino acids. Germline V CDR1 and CDR2: KGHSH, LQKENI. For the CDR3, the DNA is TGTGCCAGCTCACCGGATCGGGACCAGGCCGGAGAGACCCAGTACTTC. Protein sequence: CASSPDRDQAGETQYF.

The rearrangement links TRBV19 to TRBJ1-1; D is unclear. The CDR3 spans 15 residues. Trimming removed 1 base from V and 1 base from J, with 10 bases in between. The germline V gene encodes CDR1 LNHDA and CDR2 SQIVND (reference sequence). The CDR3 here is CASSIGPDKNTEAFF. CDR3 DNA: TGTGCCAGTAGTATAGGGCCAGACAAGAACACTGAAGCTTTCTTT.

The chain carries TRBV4-1 and TRBJ1-2, with D maybe TRBD1 (5 bases). The CDR3 is 16 amino acids. Trimming removed 1 base from V and 8 bases from J, with 20 bases in between. The germline gives CDR1 MGHRA, CDR2 YSYEKL. The CDR3 reads CASSQVQGERIQGYTF. The CDR3 DNA reads TGCGCCAGCAGCCAAGTCCAGGGCGAGAGAATTCAGGGCTACACCTTC.

This clone was detected a few times. The chain employs TRBV11-2 and TRBJ1-6, with TRBD1 matching 9 bases. Germline V gene data show CDR1 as SGHAT and CDR2 as FQNNGV. The CDR3 runs to 16 residues. With 5 bases clipped from V and 10 bases from J, the junction kept 12 bases outside the gene matches. In nucleotides, the CDR3 is TGTGCCAGCAGCCTACAGCAACAGGGGGCGGTCTCACCCCTCCACTTT. This gives the protein CASSLQQQGAVSPLHF.

This chain links TRBV11-3 with TRBJ2-6; the match to TRBD1 covers 8 bases. Germline V CDR1 and CDR2: SGHNT, YENEEA. The CDR3 extends over 17 amino acids. The junction had 8 bases not matched to a gene; V was cut back by 5 bases and J by 2 bases. The chain's CDR3 is CASSPRTGTPGANVLTF. CDR3 sequence (DNA): TGTGCCAGCAGCCCAAGGACAGGGACTCCTGGGGCCAACGTCCTGACTTTC.